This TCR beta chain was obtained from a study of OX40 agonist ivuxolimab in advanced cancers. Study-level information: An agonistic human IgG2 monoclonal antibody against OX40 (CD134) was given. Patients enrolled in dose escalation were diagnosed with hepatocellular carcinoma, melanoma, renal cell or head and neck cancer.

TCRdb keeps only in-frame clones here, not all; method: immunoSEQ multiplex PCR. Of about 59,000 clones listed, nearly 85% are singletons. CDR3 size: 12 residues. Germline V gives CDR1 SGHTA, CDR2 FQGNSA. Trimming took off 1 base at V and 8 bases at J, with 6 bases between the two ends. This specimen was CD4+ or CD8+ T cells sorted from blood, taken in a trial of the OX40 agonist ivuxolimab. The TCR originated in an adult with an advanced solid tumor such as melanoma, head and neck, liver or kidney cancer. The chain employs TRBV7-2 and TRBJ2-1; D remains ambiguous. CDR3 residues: CASSLDAHEQFF. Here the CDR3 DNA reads TGTGCCAGCAGCTTAGATGCGCATGAGCAGTTCTTC.